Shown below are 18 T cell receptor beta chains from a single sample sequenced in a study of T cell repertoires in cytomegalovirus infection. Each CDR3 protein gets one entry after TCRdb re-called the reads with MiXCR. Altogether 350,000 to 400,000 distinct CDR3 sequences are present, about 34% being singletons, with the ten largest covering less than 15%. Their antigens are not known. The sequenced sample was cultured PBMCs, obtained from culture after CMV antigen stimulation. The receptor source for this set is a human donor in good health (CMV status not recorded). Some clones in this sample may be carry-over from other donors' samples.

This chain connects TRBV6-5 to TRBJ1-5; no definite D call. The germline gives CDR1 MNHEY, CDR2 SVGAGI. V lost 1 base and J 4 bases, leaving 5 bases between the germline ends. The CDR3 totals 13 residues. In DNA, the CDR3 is TGTGCCAGCAGTTACTTACCGAATCAGCCCCAGCATTTT. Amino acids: CASSYLPNQPQHF.

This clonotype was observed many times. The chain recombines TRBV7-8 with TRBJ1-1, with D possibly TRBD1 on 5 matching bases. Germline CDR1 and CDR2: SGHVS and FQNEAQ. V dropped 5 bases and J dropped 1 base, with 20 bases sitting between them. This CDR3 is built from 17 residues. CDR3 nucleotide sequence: TGTGCCAGCAGCCTATATCACAAGCAGGGATCGAACACTGAAGCTTTCTTT. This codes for CASSLYHKQGSNTEAFF.

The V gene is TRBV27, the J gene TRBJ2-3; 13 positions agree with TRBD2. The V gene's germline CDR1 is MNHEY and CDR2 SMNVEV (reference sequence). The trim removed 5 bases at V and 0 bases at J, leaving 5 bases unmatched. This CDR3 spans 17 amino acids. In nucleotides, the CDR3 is TGTGCCAGCAGTCCGGGACTAGCGGGGTATAGCACAGATACGCAGTATTTT. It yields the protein CASSPGLAGYSTDTQYF.

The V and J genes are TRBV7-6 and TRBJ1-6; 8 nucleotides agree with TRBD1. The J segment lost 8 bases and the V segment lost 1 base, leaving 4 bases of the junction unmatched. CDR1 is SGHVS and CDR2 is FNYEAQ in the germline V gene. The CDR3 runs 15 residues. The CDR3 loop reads CASSLGTGSDSPLHF. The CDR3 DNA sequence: TGTGCCAGCAGCTTAGGGACAGGGAGTGATTCACCCCTCCACTTT.

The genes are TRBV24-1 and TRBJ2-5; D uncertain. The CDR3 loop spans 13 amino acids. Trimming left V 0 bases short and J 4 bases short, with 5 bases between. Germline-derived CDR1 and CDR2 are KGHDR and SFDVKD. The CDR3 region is CATSDLKRETQYF. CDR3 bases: TGTGCCACCAGTGATTTGAAGCGAGAGACCCAGTACTTC.

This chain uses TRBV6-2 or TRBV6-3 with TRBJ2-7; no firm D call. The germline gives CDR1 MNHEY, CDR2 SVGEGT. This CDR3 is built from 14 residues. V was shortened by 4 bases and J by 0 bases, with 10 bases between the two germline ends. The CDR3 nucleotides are TGTGCCAGCAGTTTCACTTCGAGCTCCTACGAGCAGTACTTC. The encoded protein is CASSFTSSSYEQYF.

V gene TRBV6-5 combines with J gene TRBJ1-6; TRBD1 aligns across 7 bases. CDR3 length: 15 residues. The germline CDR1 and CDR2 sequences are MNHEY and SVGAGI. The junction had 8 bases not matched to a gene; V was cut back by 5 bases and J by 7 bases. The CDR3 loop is CASSSDRDRNSPLHF. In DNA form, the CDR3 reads TGTGCCAGCAGTAGCGACAGGGATCGGAATTCACCCCTCCACTTT.

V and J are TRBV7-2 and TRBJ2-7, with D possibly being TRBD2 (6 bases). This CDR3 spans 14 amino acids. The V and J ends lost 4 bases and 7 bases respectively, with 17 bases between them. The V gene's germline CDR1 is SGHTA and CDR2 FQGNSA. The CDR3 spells CASSSVRDAGEQYV. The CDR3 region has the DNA TGTGCCAGCAGCTCCGTAAGGGACGCGGGAGAGCAGTACGTC.

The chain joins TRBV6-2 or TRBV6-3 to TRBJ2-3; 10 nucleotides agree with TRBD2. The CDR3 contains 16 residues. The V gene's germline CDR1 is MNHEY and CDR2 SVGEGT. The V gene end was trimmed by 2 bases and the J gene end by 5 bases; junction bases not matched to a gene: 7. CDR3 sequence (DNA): TGTGCCAGCAGTTACGGGCTAGCGGGAGCGATAGATACGCAGTATTTT. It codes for CASSYGLAGAIDTQYF.

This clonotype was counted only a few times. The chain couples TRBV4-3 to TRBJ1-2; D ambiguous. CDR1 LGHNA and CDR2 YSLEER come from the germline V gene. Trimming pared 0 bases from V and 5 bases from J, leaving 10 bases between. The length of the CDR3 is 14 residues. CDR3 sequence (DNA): TGCGCCAGCAGCCAAGAGGCCAGAGGGTATGGCTACACCTTC. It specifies CASSQEARGYGYTF.

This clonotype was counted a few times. In DNA, the CDR3 is TGTGCCAGCAGCCACTTGATCCTAGCGGGAGGGCCCTACGAGCAGTACGTC. Its translation: CASSHLILAGGPYEQYV. The chain uses TRBV3-1 and TRBJ2-7, with 12 bases matching TRBD2. The V gene end was trimmed by 3 bases and the J gene end by 2 bases; junction bases not matched to a gene: 8. CDR1 is LGHDT and CDR2 is YNNKEL in the germline V gene (reference sequence). The CDR3 length is 17 residues.

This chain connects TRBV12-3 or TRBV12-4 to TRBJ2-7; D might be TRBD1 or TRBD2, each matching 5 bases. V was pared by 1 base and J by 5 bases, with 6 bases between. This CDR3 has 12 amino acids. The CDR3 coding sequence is TGTGCCAGCAGTTTAGGGGGACACGAGCAGTACGTC. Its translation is CASSLGGHEQYV.

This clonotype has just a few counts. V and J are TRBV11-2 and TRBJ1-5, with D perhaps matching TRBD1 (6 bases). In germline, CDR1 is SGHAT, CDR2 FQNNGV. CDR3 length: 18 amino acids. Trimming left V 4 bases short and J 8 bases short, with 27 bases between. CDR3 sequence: CASSSIQDRPVEGEPQHF. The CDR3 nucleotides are TGTGCCAGCAGCTCCATCCAAGACAGGCCCGTGGAAGGTGAGCCCCAGCATTTT.

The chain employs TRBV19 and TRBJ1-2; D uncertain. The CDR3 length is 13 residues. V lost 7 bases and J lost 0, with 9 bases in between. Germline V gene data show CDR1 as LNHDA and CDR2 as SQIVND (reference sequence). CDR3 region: CASTPEPNYGYTF. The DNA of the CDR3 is TGTGCCAGTACCCCCGAACCTAACTATGGCTACACCTTC.

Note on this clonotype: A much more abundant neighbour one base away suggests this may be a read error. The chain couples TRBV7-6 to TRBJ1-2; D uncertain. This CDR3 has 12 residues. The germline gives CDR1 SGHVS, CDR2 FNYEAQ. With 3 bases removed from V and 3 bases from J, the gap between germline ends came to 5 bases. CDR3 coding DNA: TGTGCCAGCAGCTTCACGTACTATGGCTACACCTTC. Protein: CASSFTYYGYTF.

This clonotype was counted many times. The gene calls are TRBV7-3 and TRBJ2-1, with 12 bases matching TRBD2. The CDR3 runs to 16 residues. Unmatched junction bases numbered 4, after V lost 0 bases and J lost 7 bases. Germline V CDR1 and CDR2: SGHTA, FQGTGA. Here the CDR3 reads CASSLTTSGSRNEQFF. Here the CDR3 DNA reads TGTGCCAGCAGCTTAACGACTAGCGGGAGTAGGAATGAGCAGTTCTTC.

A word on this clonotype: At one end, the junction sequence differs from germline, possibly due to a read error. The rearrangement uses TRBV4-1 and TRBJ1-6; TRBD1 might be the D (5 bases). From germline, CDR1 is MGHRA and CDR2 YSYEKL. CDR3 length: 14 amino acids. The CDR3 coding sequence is TGTGCCAGCAGCCAGGGTACATATAATTCACCCCTCCACTTT. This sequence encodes CASSQGTYNSPLHF.

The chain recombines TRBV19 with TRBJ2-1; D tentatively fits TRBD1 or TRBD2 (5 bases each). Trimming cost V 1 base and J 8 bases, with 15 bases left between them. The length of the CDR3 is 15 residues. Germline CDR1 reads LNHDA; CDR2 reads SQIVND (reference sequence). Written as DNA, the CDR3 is TGTGCCAGTAGTATAGTGGGGACGTCGTCCGATGAGCAGTTCTTC. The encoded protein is CASSIVGTSSDEQFF.